These 23 T cell receptor beta chains were all obtained from the same sample, sequenced in a study of blood T cell repertoires in COVID-19. Here immunoSEQ multiplex PCR was the method, and the copy in TCRdb shows in-frame clones only, minus some. The table records approximately 340,000 clones, roughly 92% of them present only once. Specimen: PBMCs or T cells enriched from blood (not recorded which). These receptors all stem from a woman in her 40s who had been exposed to COVID-19.

The gene calls are TRBV7-9 and TRBJ1-2, with D unclear. Germline CDR1 and CDR2: SEHNR and FQNEAQ (reference sequence). Trimming removed 5 bases at V and 7 bases at J, with 14 bases between. The CDR3 totals 13 residues. The CDR3 protein is CASSQVPAGGYTF. The CDR3, as DNA: TGTGCCAGCAGCCAAGTTCCGGCGGGTGGCTACACCTTC.

This chain joins TRBV6-2 or TRBV6-3 and TRBJ2-7; 11 bases are shared with TRBD2. The CDR3 sequence is 15 residues long. CDR1 and CDR2 from the germline V gene are MNHEY and SVGEGT. The V and J ends lost 2 bases and 2 bases, in that order; junction bases with no gene match: 2. CDR3 sequence reads: CASSYLGLAAYEQYF. In DNA, the CDR3 is TGTGCCAGCAGTTACCTGGGACTAGCGGCCTACGAGCAGTACTTC.

V is TRBV20-1 and J is TRBJ2-2, with TRBD2 matching over 9 bases. Germline CDR1 DFQATT, CDR2 SNEGSKA (reference sequence). The CDR3 is 15 amino acids. J gave up 4 bases and V 3 bases, and 6 bases lay outside the gene matches. The CDR3 sequence: CSASFSGSTTGELFF. CDR3 nucleotide sequence: TGCAGTGCTAGTTTTAGCGGGAGTACCACCGGGGAGCTGTTTTTT.

This chain joins TRBV6-6 and TRBJ1-1; 7 bases are a match to TRBD1. The CDR3 totals 13 residues. Germline V CDR1 and CDR2: MNHNY, SVGAGI (reference sequence). V was clipped by 4 bases and J by 6 bases; unmatched bases: 5. The chain's CDR3 is CASSLQGRSEAFF. The CDR3, as DNA: TGTGCCAGCAGTTTACAGGGGAGGTCTGAAGCTTTCTTT.

The chain uses TRBV6-5 and TRBJ1-1, with 10 bases identical to TRBD1. V lost 6 bases to trimming and J lost 5 bases; unmatched junction nucleotides: 9. Looked up from germline, CDR1 is MNHEY and CDR2 is SVGAGI. This CDR3 region has 15 residues. CDR3 protein: CASRRRDRGPTEAFF. For the CDR3, the DNA is TGTGCCAGCAGACGGCGGGACAGGGGTCCGACTGAAGCTTTCTTT.

V is TRBV19 and J is TRBJ1-6; no reliable D call. V lost 7 bases and J 1 base, leaving 8 bases between the germline ends. This CDR3 has 14 residues. The germline CDR1 and CDR2 sequences are LNHDA and SQIVND (reference sequence). CDR3 amino acids: CASTQNSYNSPLHF. The CDR3 bases are TGTGCCAGTACCCAAAATTCCTATAATTCACCCCTCCACTTT.

This chain connects TRBV5-1 to TRBJ2-7; weak D call: TRBD1 (5 bases). V was pared by 0 bases and J by 5 bases, with 9 bases between. The V gene's germline CDR1 is SGHRS and CDR2 YFSETQ. The CDR3 consists of 13 residues. The CDR3 loop is CASSLVLGDEQYF. The CDR3 DNA is TGCGCCAGCAGCTTGGTGTTAGGGGACGAGCAGTACTTC.

The chain carries TRBV10-2 and TRBJ1-4; 10 nucleotides line up with TRBD1. V lost 6 bases to trimming and J lost 6 bases; unmatched junction nucleotides: 4. The germline V gene has CDR1 WSHSY and CDR2 SAAADI. The CDR3 extends over 14 amino acids. In DNA form, the CDR3 reads TGCGCCAGCAGGAGGACAGGGGGAGATGAAAAACTGTTTTTT. Protein product: CASRRTGGDEKLFF.

The chain carries TRBV24-1 and TRBJ2-3, with TRBD2 identical over 9 bases. The germline V gene encodes CDR1 KGHDR and CDR2 SFDVKD. V lost 0 bases and J lost 5; bases outside the gene matches: 5. CDR3 size: 16 residues. CDR3 sequence reads: CATSDLAGGRGDTQYF. The CDR3 nucleotides read TGTGCCACCAGTGATTTGGCGGGGGGGCGCGGAGATACGCAGTATTTT.

The chain carries TRBV3-1 (or the pseudogene TRBV3-2) and TRBJ1-1, with D maybe TRBD1 (6 bases). Germline values: CDR1 LGHDT, CDR2 YNNKEL (reference sequence). V was pared by 6 bases and J by 1 base, with 12 bases between. This CDR3 is 14 amino acids long. CDR3 DNA sequence: TGTGCCAGCAGTCGACAGGTGGAGAACACTGAAGCTTTCTTT. Its translation: CASSRQVENTEAFF.

The chain combines TRBV30 with TRBJ1-5; 7 bases agree with TRBD1. The CDR3 has 15 residues. CDR1 and CDR2 (germline): GTSNPN, SVGIG (reference sequence). The J segment lost 7 bases and the V segment lost 1 base, leaving 10 bases of the junction unmatched. The CDR3 protein is CAWSDLTGKGQPQHF. In nucleotides, the CDR3 is TGTGCCTGGAGTGACTTGACAGGGAAGGGACAGCCCCAGCATTTT.

This chain joins TRBV2 and TRBJ2-1; TRBD2 aligns across 10 bases. V shed 6 bases and J 8 bases; nucleotides not matched to a gene: 10. The CDR3 has 15 residues. Germline V CDR1 and CDR2: SNHLY, FYNNEI. The CDR3 loop is CASSPRTSGGDEQFF. The CDR3 DNA is TGTGCCAGCAGCCCTCGGACTAGCGGTGGCGATGAGCAGTTCTTC.

This chain uses TRBV7-6 with TRBJ2-7, with D perhaps matching TRBD2 (5 bases). The CDR3 covers 17 residues. The V end was cut by 5 bases, the J end by 8 bases, with 28 bases between. From germline, CDR1 is SGHVS and CDR2 FNYEAQ. CDR3 sequence reads: CASSEIRGSGGFMKQYF. CDR3 DNA: TGTGCCAGCAGCGAGATCCGAGGGAGTGGTGGGTTTATGAAGCAGTACTTC.

V and J are TRBV5-1 and TRBJ2-7; 7 bases map to TRBD1. The V segment lost 4 bases and the J segment 3 bases; nucleotides outside the gene matches: 4. The V gene's germline CDR1 is SGHRS and CDR2 YFSETQ. The CDR3 spans 13 residues. The CDR3 protein is CASSGGQNYEQYF. CDR3 DNA sequence: TGCGCCAGCAGCGGGGGACAGAACTACGAGCAGTACTTC. The whole variable domain, remainder taken from reference TRBV5-1 and TRBJ2-7, is KAGVTQTPRYLIKTRGQQVTLSCSPISGHRSVSWYQQTPGQGLQFLFEYFSETQRNKGNFPGRFSGRQFSNSRSEMNVSTLELGDSALYLCASSGGQNYEQYFGPGTRLTVT.

J is TRBJ1-2 and V is TRBV9; unclear D gene. V gave up 1 base and J gave up 8 bases, with 12 bases separating them. The germline CDR1 and CDR2 sequences are SGDLS and YYNGEE. This CDR3 has 13 amino acids. CDR3 DNA: TGTGCCAGCAGCGTAACCTTCTACTCCGGCTACACCTTC. Its translation is CASSVTFYSGYTF.

V usage is TRBV27 and J usage is TRBJ2-1, with D possibly TRBD2 on 7 matching bases. Trimming removed 8 bases at V and 12 bases at J, with 26 bases between. CDR3 size: 15 residues. The germline CDR1 and CDR2 sequences are MNHEY and SMNVEV (reference sequence). CDR3 sequence reads: CASAGAGNFLSGQFF. In DNA form, the CDR3 reads TGTGCCAGCGCGGGGGCGGGGAATTTTCTTAGTGGGCAGTTCTTC.

The chain joins TRBV7-9 to TRBJ1-2; TRBD1 is a possible D gene (5 bases). Trimming removed 3 bases at V and 10 bases at J, with 18 bases between. CDR1 and CDR2 from the germline V gene are SEHNR and FQNEAQ (reference sequence). The CDR3 runs to 14 residues. This CDR3 is CASSFRGGVTVYTF. For the CDR3, the DNA is TGTGCCAGCAGCTTTCGGGGCGGGGTAACTGTCTACACCTTC. Full variable domain (missing parts from reference TRBV7-9 and TRBJ1-2): DTGVSQNPRHKITKRGQNVTFRCDPISEHNRLYWYRQTLGQGPEFLTYFQNEAQLEKSRLLSDRFSAERPKGSFSTLEIQRTEQGDSAMYLCASSFRGGVTVYTFGSGTRLTVV.

The genes are TRBV12-5 and TRBJ2-7, with 13 bases matching TRBD2. V dropped 3 bases and J dropped 4; count of bases not matched to a gene: 3. The V gene's germline CDR1 is LGHNT and CDR2 FRNRAP. The CDR3 has 15 amino acids. The CDR3 DNA reads as TGTGCTAGTGGTTTCGGGACTAGCGGGGATTACGAGCAGTACTTC. Encoded protein: CASGFGTSGDYEQYF.

The chain joins TRBV30 to TRBJ2-3; D is possibly TRBD2 (6 bases). Germline assignment: CDR1 GTSNPN and CDR2 SVGIG (reference sequence). The CDR3 sequence is 16 residues long. The ends were cut back, 0 bases at V and 4 bases at J, with 17 bases in the middle. CDR3 amino acids: CAWSVRGGVFADTQYF. Here the CDR3 DNA reads TGTGCCTGGAGTGTACGGGGCGGGGTGTTCGCAGATACGCAGTATTTT.

The count of this clone is one. V usage is TRBV18 and J usage is TRBJ1-2, with 7 bases identical to TRBD1. This CDR3 comprises 16 residues. The germline CDR1 and CDR2 sequences are KGHSH and LQKENI. With V trimmed by 2 bases and J by 4 bases, 10 bases remained unmatched. The CDR3 here is CASSPKRGRDGYGYTF. The DNA of the CDR3 is TGTGCCAGCTCACCAAAAAGGGGGCGAGACGGCTATGGCTACACCTTC.

The chain carries TRBV19 and TRBJ1-2, with D tentatively TRBD1 (6 bases). The CDR3 consists of 15 residues. The germline V gene encodes CDR1 LNHDA and CDR2 SQIVND (reference sequence). The germline V and J ends were trimmed by 6 bases and 0 bases, with 14 bases remaining between them. The CDR3 spells CASSPDRLANYGYTF. The CDR3 DNA reads TGTGCCAGTAGCCCTGACAGGCTTGCTAACTATGGCTACACCTTC.

V usage is TRBV30 and J usage is TRBJ2-1; the match to TRBD2 covers 10 bases. With 3 bases clipped from V and 6 bases from J, the junction kept 5 bases outside the gene matches. The CDR3 is 14 residues long. Per germline, CDR1 GTSNPN and CDR2 SVGIG (reference sequence). In DNA, the CDR3 is TGTGCCTGGAGGTCTAGCGGGAGCGGCAATGAGCAGTTCTTC. This gives the protein CAWRSSGSGNEQFF.

This clone was seen more than once but under ten times. The V and J genes are TRBV7-2 and TRBJ1-6; 9 bases align to TRBD1. CDR3 size: 15 residues. Germline CDR1 reads SGHTA; CDR2 reads FQGNSA. V dropped 5 bases and J dropped 5; count of bases not matched to a gene: 4. The CDR3 DNA follows: TGTGCCAGCAGCCCCCGGGACAGGGATAATTCACCCCTCCACTTT. Its protein product is CASSPRDRDNSPLHF.